Presented here are 27 T cell receptor beta chains from one specimen sequenced in a study of cytomegalovirus exposure and HLA in healthy donors. Use of 60 Vbeta and 13 Jbeta primers characterized the PCR. Produced via immunoSEQ multiplex PCR; TCRdb's table is partial and in-frame only. Counted here are roughly 190,000 clones, more than 70% occurring once; the ten biggest clones make up about 1.7%. Sequenced input: PBMCs. The receptors stem from a man aged 40-50 years in good health and CMV-seropositive.

The chain is built from TRBV5-4 and TRBJ1-6, with 10 bases aligning to TRBD1. Losses at the gene ends were 6 bases for V and 9 bases for J; bases not matched to a gene: 6. This CDR3 has 14 residues. In germline, CDR1 is SGHNT, CDR2 YYREEE (reference sequence). The CDR3 is CASKIDRGLSPLHF. The CDR3 nucleotides read TGTGCCAGCAAGATCGACAGGGGGCTTTCACCCCTCCACTTT.

V and J are TRBV5-1 and TRBJ1-2; maybe TRBD1 (6 bases). V was clipped by 1 base and J by 7 bases, with 20 bases between them. The germline CDR1 and CDR2 sequences are SGHRS and YFSETQ. The CDR3 is 16 residues long. DNA of the CDR3: TGCGCCAGCAGCTTGAGGGGGACCCTAATCTCGGGTGGCTACACCTTC. Its protein is CASSLRGTLISGGYTF.

The V call is TRBV29-1, the J call TRBJ1-5; 7 bases fit TRBD1. This CDR3 comprises 13 residues. V trimming: 7 bases; J trimming: 2 bases; junction bases outside the gene matches: 5. Germline lookup yields CDR1 SQVTM and CDR2 ANQGSEA. The CDR3 DNA follows: TGCAGCGCCATCACAGGGGGCAATCAGCCCCAGCATTTT. This sequence encodes CSAITGGNQPQHF.

J is TRBJ2-7 and V is TRBV5-1; D is perhaps TRBD1 (5 bases). V lost 2 bases, J lost 5 bases, and 11 bases lay in between. In germline, CDR1 is SGHRS, CDR2 YFSETQ. This CDR3 region has 13 residues. Here the CDR3 reads CASSLRQIHEQYF. The CDR3 DNA reads as TGCGCCAGCAGCTTACGACAGATCCACGAGCAGTACTTC.

CDR3 sequence (DNA): TGCGCCAGCAGCTTGGATGCGGGGCCCTACAATGAGCAGTTCTTC. Encoded protein: CASSLDAGPYNEQFF. The V and J genes are TRBV5-1 and TRBJ2-1, with D possibly being TRBD2 (6 bases). V lost 0 bases to trimming and J lost 2 bases, with 9 bases between them. The CDR3 loop spans 15 amino acids. The germline V gene has CDR1 SGHRS and CDR2 YFSETQ.

This sequence joins TRBV11-2 and TRBJ2-7; possibly TRBD2 for D (5 bases). CDR3 size: 14 residues. V lost 1 base to trimming and J lost 5 bases, with 12 bases between them. In germline, CDR1 is SGHAT, CDR2 FQNNGV. For the CDR3, the DNA is TGTGCCAGCAGCTTAGTTGGAGGCCCCGACGAGCAGTACTTC. Translation gives CASSLVGGPDEQYF.

The chain is built from TRBV5-5 and TRBJ1-5, with 7 bases matching TRBD1. This CDR3 is built from 15 residues. Trimming cost V 1 base and J 0 bases; bases outside gene matches: 1. The germline CDR1 and CDR2 sequences are SGHKS and YYEKEE (reference sequence). The CDR3 DNA is TGTGCCAGCAGCTTGACAGGGGATAGCAATCAGCCCCAGCATTTT. Amino acid sequence: CASSLTGDSNQPQHF.

The J gene is TRBJ2-1, the V gene TRBV5-4; 7 bases are shared with TRBD1. The ends lost 4 bases at V and 0 bases at J; junction bases unmatched: 7. Germline V lookup: CDR1 SGHNT, CDR2 YYREEE (reference sequence). The CDR3 length is 16 residues. The DNA of the CDR3 is TGTGCCAGCAGCCTAGGGACAGCGAGCTCCTACAATGAGCAGTTCTTC. Its protein is CASSLGTASSYNEQFF.

This clone appeared a few times. The V call is TRBV25-1, the J call TRBJ1-4; D call uncertain. The CDR3 extends over 13 amino acids. Germline lookup yields CDR1 MGHDK and CDR2 SYGVNS. Trimming took off 7 bases at V and 13 bases at J, with 19 bases between the two ends. The CDR3 loop is CASTPGVGFRLFF. The CDR3 nucleotides are TGTGCCAGCACCCCGGGAGTGGGTTTCCGACTGTTTTTT.

This clone was picked up a small number of times. The rearrangement links TRBV5-1 to TRBJ2-4, with 9 bases identical to TRBD1. Trimming cost V 4 bases and J 10 bases; bases outside gene matches: 6. Germline-derived CDR1 and CDR2 are SGHRS and YFSETQ. The CDR3 is 13 amino acids. Here the CDR3 reads CASSATGGEIQYF. CDR3 nucleotides: TGCGCCAGCAGCGCGACAGGGGGAGAAATTCAGTACTTC.

This rearrangement joins TRBV18 to TRBJ1-1; no clear D gene. Trimming took 4 bases from V and 3 from J, leaving 15 bases between them. Germline V gene data show CDR1 as KGHSH and CDR2 as LQKENI. This CDR3 contains 15 residues. The CDR3 DNA is TGTGCCAGCTCACTCACACCCCTCGAGGACACTGAAGCTTTCTTT. Residues: CASSLTPLEDTEAFF. Filled out from reference TRBV18 and TRBJ1-1, the complete variable domain reads NAGVMQNPRHLVRRRGQEARLRCSPMKGHSHVYWYRQLPEEGLKFMVYLQKENIIDESGMPKERFSAEFPKEGPSILRIQQVVRGDSAAYFCASSLTPLEDTEAFFGQGTRLTVV.

V is TRBV5-3 and J is TRBJ2-7; 8 positions match TRBD2. TRBV5-3 is an ORF for which the function is uncertain. V was clipped by 6 bases and J by 4 bases; unmatched bases: 15. CDR3 length: 16 residues. The CDR3 DNA follows: TGTGCCAGAATCATCCCCGTAGCGGGAATTTTTTACGAGCAGTACTTC. It is translated as CARIIPVAGIFYEQYF.

CDR3 nucleotide sequence: TGCGCCAGCAGTTCAGGGTCTGGGGATTCACCCCTCCACTTT. As protein: CASSSGSGDSPLHF. This chain links TRBV5-1 with TRBJ1-6; the D gene is possibly TRBD1 (5 bases). CDR1 and CDR2 from the germline V gene are SGHRS and YFSETQ. This CDR3 has 14 residues. Trimming left V 5 bases short and J 8 bases short, with 14 bases between.

The V and J genes are TRBV7-8 and TRBJ2-7; 9 nucleotides line up with TRBD1. Germline V lookup: CDR1 SGHVS, CDR2 FQNEAQ. V was pared by 3 bases and J by 7 bases, with 7 bases of the junction left unmatched. The CDR3 loop spans 14 amino acids. The CDR3 is CASSLGTGSWEQYF. As DNA, the CDR3 is TGTGCCAGCAGCTTGGGGACAGGGTCGTGGGAGCAGTACTTC. Full variable domain (rest looked up from reference TRBV7-8 and TRBJ2-7): GAGVSQSPRYKVAKRGQDVALRCDPISGHVSLFWYQQALGQGPEFLTYFQNEAQLDKSGLPSDRFFAERPEGSVSTLKIQRTQQEDSAVYLCASSLGTGSWEQYFGPGTRLTVT.

This rearrangement joins TRBV5-1 to TRBJ1-2; tentatively, D is TRBD1 (5 bases). CDR1 and CDR2 (germline): SGHRS, YFSETQ. V gave up 4 bases and J gave up 8 bases, with 15 bases separating them. This CDR3 is built from 13 residues. This CDR3 reads CASSVGTGGGYTF. The CDR3 DNA follows: TGCGCCAGCAGCGTCGGGACCGGAGGGGGCTACACCTTC.

The genes are TRBV6-6 and TRBJ1-1, with D perhaps matching TRBD1 (6 bases). This CDR3 comprises 13 residues. Per germline, CDR1 MNHNY and CDR2 SVGAGI (reference sequence). Trimming shortened V by 2 bases and J by 9 bases, and 13 bases separated the two germline ends. This chain's CDR3 is CASSYGKGQKAFF. For the CDR3, the DNA is TGTGCCAGCAGTTACGGTAAAGGACAGAAAGCTTTCTTT.

The rearrangement uses TRBV9 and TRBJ2-1, with 12 nucleotides matching TRBD1. There are 16 residues in the CDR3. Germline CDR1 is SGDLS and CDR2 is YYNGEE. The ends lost 2 bases at V and 7 bases at J; junction bases unmatched: 7. CDR3 coding DNA: TGTGCCAGCAGCGTTCACCGGGACAGGGGGCTAAATGAGCAGTTCTTC. It encodes CASSVHRDRGLNEQFF.

J is TRBJ1-1 and V is TRBV9; a possible D gene is TRBD1 (6 bases). The CDR3 runs to 14 residues. The V and J ends lost 0 bases and 7 bases respectively, with 13 bases between them. Germline V gene sequence: CDR1 SGDLS, CDR2 YYNGEE. CDR3 DNA: TGTGCCAGCAGCGTAGTGACAGGAGCCCTTGAAGCTTTCTTT. Translating it yields CASSVVTGALEAFF.

The V and J genes are TRBV4-2 and TRBJ1-5, with 9 nucleotides matching TRBD1. The CDR3 loop spans 17 amino acids. Germline trimming cut 0 bases from V and 1 base from J; bases unmatched to any gene: 4. Germline CDR1 reads LGHNA; CDR2 reads YNFKEQ. In nucleotides, the CDR3 is TGTGCCAGCAGCCAAGATGTACAGGGGGCGAGCAATCAGCCCCAGCATTTT. Amino acids: CASSQDVQGASNQPQHF.

The V gene is TRBV7-2, the J gene TRBJ1-4, with no clear D. Trimming removed 4 bases at V and 11 bases at J, with 14 bases between. Germline CDR1 SGHTA, CDR2 FQGNSA. The CDR3 sequence is 13 residues long. CDR3 nucleotide sequence: TGTGCCAGCAGCTCACTAGCCGGGGAGAAACTGTTTTTT. Its protein product is CASSSLAGEKLFF.

There are a few counts of this clone. The V and J genes are TRBV15 and TRBJ2-3, with no clear D. The CDR3 spans 15 residues. Germline V gene data show CDR1 as LNHNV and CDR2 as YYDKDF (reference sequence). The germline V and J ends were trimmed by 1 base and 0 bases, with 8 bases remaining between them. The CDR3 loop is CATSRGTLSTDTQYF. In DNA, the CDR3 is TGTGCCACCAGCAGAGGCACCCTAAGCACAGATACGCAGTATTTT.

This chain links TRBV9 with TRBJ1-1; TRBD1 is a possible D gene (5 bases). Trimming pared 4 bases from V and 2 bases from J, leaving 12 bases between. The CDR3 runs 14 residues. Germline values: CDR1 SGDLS, CDR2 YYNGEE. CDR3 amino acids: CASSQQTDNTEAFF. The CDR3, as DNA: TGTGCCAGCAGCCAACAGACAGACAACACTGAAGCTTTCTTT.

This chain joins TRBV9 and TRBJ2-3; weak D call: TRBD2 (7 bases). V was clipped by 4 bases and J by 2 bases, with 14 bases between them. The CDR3 totals 15 residues. Germline loops: CDR1 SGDLS, CDR2 YYNGEE. The CDR3, as DNA: TGTGCCAGCAGCCCTAGGGGGGGATACACAGATACGCAGTATTTT. This translates into CASSPRGGYTDTQYF.

V gene TRBV9 combines with J gene TRBJ2-7; TRBD2 agrees at 10 bases. This CDR3 is built from 14 residues. Losses at the gene ends were 4 bases for V and 5 bases for J; bases not matched to a gene: 6. Germline lookup yields CDR1 SGDLS and CDR2 YYNGEE. In DNA form, the CDR3 reads TGTGCCAGCAGCACCACCCTAGCGGGAGACGAGCAGTACTTC. The encoded protein is CASSTTLAGDEQYF.

This chain connects TRBV19 to TRBJ1-5, with D tentatively TRBD1 (6 bases). Deletions cut 8 bases from V and 4 bases from J, with 18 bases between. In germline, CDR1 is LNHDA, CDR2 SQIVND (reference sequence). The CDR3 loop spans 15 amino acids. DNA of the CDR3: TGTGCCAGTCGGGAGGGGGAGGGGAGAAATCAGCCCCAGCATTTT. This translates into CASREGEGRNQPQHF.

This chain connects TRBV9 to TRBJ1-1; D may be TRBD1 (5 bases). The CDR3 is 14 residues long. Per the germline V gene, CDR1 is SGDLS and CDR2 is YYNGEE. V gave up 0 bases and J gave up 14 bases, with 20 bases separating them. For the CDR3, the DNA is TGTGCCAGCAGCGTAGCTACGGGGGGACCGTACTGGTTCTTT. This sequence encodes CASSVATGGPYWFF.

Written as DNA, the CDR3 is TGTGCCTGGAGTCGGGGGGGCCACCCCGGGGAAAAACTGTTTTTT. It specifies CAWSRGGHPGEKLFF. The chain carries TRBV30 and TRBJ1-4; D possibly corresponds to TRBD1 (6 bases). This CDR3 has 15 residues. Germline CDR1 reads GTSNPN; CDR2 reads SVGIG (reference sequence). V was cut by 2 bases and J by 8 bases, with 18 bases left in between.